Below, 27 T cell receptor beta chains from the same sample are listed, as sequenced in a study of blood T cell repertoires in COVID-19. The assay was immunoSEQ multiplex PCR, and TCRdb's table has in-frame clones only and misses some. Of some 100,000 clones detected, roughly 87% appear once; the ten largest clones hold 6.5% to 8.5%. The sequencing sample was made of peripheral blood. Receptors were obtained from a human donor in a cohort sampled during active COVID-19.

The rearrangement joins TRBV7-3 to TRBJ2-2; D not certain. The germline CDR1 and CDR2 sequences are SGHTA and FQGTGA. The CDR3 totals 15 residues. V was clipped by 4 bases and J by 5 bases, with 14 bases between them. CDR3 DNA sequence: TGTGCCAGCAGCTACTCCCCGTTTACGACCGGGGAGCTGTTTTTT. Amino acid sequence: CASSYSPFTTGELFF.

This sequence joins TRBV7-9 and TRBJ2-1; D is possibly TRBD2 (6 bases). Per germline, CDR1 SEHNR and CDR2 FQNEAQ (reference sequence). CDR3 length equals 14 residues. Trimming removed 3 bases at V and 7 bases at J, with 13 bases between. The CDR3 DNA is TGTGCCAGCAGCTTTGGCGGGGAAGCAAATGAGCAGTTCTTC. It encodes CASSFGGEANEQFF.

This chain joins TRBV10-2 and TRBJ2-7, with a tentative D call TRBD2 (5 bases). Germline V gene data show CDR1 as WSHSY and CDR2 as SAAADI. Between the trimmed V and J ends, which lost 2 bases and 6 bases, there was a span of 11 bases. The CDR3 loop spans 13 amino acids. The CDR3 coding sequence is TGCGCCAGCAGTGAGACTAGTAGGGTCGAGCAGTACTTC. It codes for CASSETSRVEQYF.

The V gene is TRBV6-5, the J gene TRBJ1-2; possible D gene TRBD1, 5 bases. Trimming cost V 7 bases and J 0 bases, with 9 bases left between them. The germline V gene encodes CDR1 MNHEY and CDR2 SVGAGI. This CDR3 has 13 residues. The CDR3 region is CASTQTANYGYTF. The CDR3 coding sequence is TGTGCCAGCACCCAGACAGCTAACTATGGCTACACCTTC.

The chain links TRBV19 to TRBJ1-5; 9 bases match TRBD1. The CDR3 loop spans 17 amino acids. Losses at the gene ends were 7 bases for V and 2 bases for J; bases not matched to a gene: 12. CDR1 and CDR2 from the germline V gene are LNHDA and SQIVND (reference sequence). As DNA, the CDR3 is TGTGCCAGTACCCCGGGGACAGGGTTATCGGGCAATCAGCCCCAGCATTTT. It yields the protein CASTPGTGLSGNQPQHF.

J is TRBJ2-7 and V is TRBV6-5; 9 nucleotides agree with TRBD1. CDR3 length: 14 amino acids. V dropped 6 bases and J dropped 6; count of bases not matched to a gene: 9. Germline V lookup: CDR1 MNHEY, CDR2 SVGAGI. The CDR3 nucleotides are TGTGCCAGCAGCAGCCCGGGACAGGGTGGCGAGCAGTACTTC. Protein product: CASSSPGQGGEQYF.

This chain uses TRBV20-1 with TRBJ2-7, with D possibly matching TRBD1 (6 bases). Germline loops: CDR1 DFQATT, CDR2 SNEGSKA (reference sequence). The CDR3 covers 15 residues. With 3 bases removed from V and 4 bases from J, the gap between germline ends came to 19 bases. CDR3 sequence: CSASQPGRGQYEQYF. CDR3 in DNA: TGCAGTGCTAGTCAGCCCGGCAGGGGTCAGTACGAGCAGTACTTC.

This chain connects TRBV5-5 to TRBJ2-3; 12 positions agree with TRBD2. Losses at the gene ends were 2 bases for V and 3 bases for J; bases not matched to a gene: 4. The V gene's germline CDR1 is SGHKS and CDR2 YYEKEE (reference sequence). The CDR3 contains 16 residues. In DNA form, the CDR3 reads TGTGCCAGCAGCTTAATACTAGCGGGGGGAACAGATACGCAGTATTTT. Protein product: CASSLILAGGTDTQYF.

The chain employs TRBV18 and TRBJ1-2, with TRBD1 as a possible D gene (6 bases). V dropped 1 base and J dropped 5 bases, with 20 bases sitting between them. CDR3 length: 17 residues. Germline lookup yields CDR1 KGHSH and CDR2 LQKENI. DNA for the CDR3: TGTGCCAGCTCACCACGAACGTTAGGGGGGGCGCGGTATGGCTACACCTTC. Encoded protein: CASSPRTLGGARYGYTF.

The rearrangement links TRBV2 to TRBJ2-1, with a weak D call TRBD1 (5 bases). Germline loops: CDR1 SNHLY, CDR2 FYNNEI. The CDR3 consists of 18 residues. V was shortened by 2 bases and J by 6 bases, with 23 bases between the two germline ends. The CDR3 reads CASSEPTVGLPMTNEQFF. CDR3 bases: TGTGCCAGCAGTGAACCGACCGTGGGGCTACCAATGACCAATGAGCAGTTCTTC.

The chain carries TRBV27 and TRBJ2-7, with a weak D call TRBD1 (6 bases). CDR1 and CDR2 from the germline V gene are MNHEY and SMNVEV (reference sequence). The CDR3 length is 14 residues. V was pared by 5 bases and J by 6 bases, with 17 bases between. The CDR3 spells CASSPRQVSGEQYF. Written as DNA, the CDR3 is TGTGCCAGCAGTCCGCGACAGGTCTCCGGCGAGCAGTACTTC.

The chain joins TRBV27 to TRBJ1-1; a weak D match, TRBD1 (5 bases). Germline assignment: CDR1 MNHEY and CDR2 SMNVEV (reference sequence). The CDR3 has 15 amino acids. Trimming removed 7 bases from V and 0 bases from J, with 15 bases in between. CDR3 in amino acids: CASTRWAGMNTEAFF. For the CDR3, the DNA is TGTGCCAGCACCCGGTGGGCAGGGATGAACACTGAAGCTTTCTTT.

J is TRBJ1-2 and V is TRBV28; TRBD1 is a possible D gene (6 bases). V was clipped by 3 bases and J by 6 bases, with 14 bases between them. The CDR3 runs to 14 residues. From germline, CDR1 is MDHEN and CDR2 SYDVKM. The CDR3 reads CASSFWSGQHGYTF. The CDR3 nucleotides read TGTGCCAGCAGTTTCTGGAGCGGACAGCATGGCTACACCTTC.

This clone has a count of ten or more. This sequence joins TRBV19 and TRBJ2-3, with 10 positions matching TRBD2. Trimming took 6 bases from V and 7 from J; bases not matched to a gene: 13. Germline V gene sequence: CDR1 LNHDA, CDR2 SQIVND (reference sequence). The length of the CDR3 is 16 residues. The CDR3 loop reads CASRVSGTSALNTQYF. For the CDR3, the DNA is TGTGCCAGTAGGGTCTCCGGGACTAGCGCATTAAATACGCAGTATTTT.

J is TRBJ1-6 and V is TRBV11-3, with 9 bases aligning to TRBD1. This CDR3 region has 14 residues. CDR1 is SGHNT, CDR2 YENEEA, per germline. With 6 bases clipped from V and 7 bases from J, the junction kept 4 bases outside the gene matches. CDR3 loop: CASRHDRGNSPLHF. In DNA, the CDR3 is TGTGCCAGCAGGCATGACAGGGGGAATTCACCCCTCCACTTT.

The chain carries TRBV18 and TRBJ1-2, with TRBD1 as a possible D gene (6 bases). The CDR3 is 15 amino acids. Trimming left V 6 bases short and J 2 bases short, with 16 bases between. The germline V gene encodes CDR1 KGHSH and CDR2 LQKENI. The CDR3 bases are TGTGCCAGCTCTCAACAGGGATCGCTCAACTATGGCTACACCTTC. Protein sequence: CASSQQGSLNYGYTF.

This chain links TRBV29-1 with TRBJ1-1, with 9 nucleotides matching TRBD1. Trimming cost V 6 bases and J 4 bases; bases outside gene matches: 9. Germline-derived CDR1 and CDR2 are SQVTM and ANQGSEA. The CDR3 has 14 amino acids. This CDR3 is CSVEQGAVSTEAFF. In nucleotides, the CDR3 is TGCAGCGTGGAACAGGGGGCCGTGAGCACTGAAGCTTTCTTT.

The rearrangement joins TRBV5-1 to TRBJ2-3, with 8 positions matching TRBD2. V shed 0 bases and J 2 bases; nucleotides not matched to a gene: 5. Germline lookup yields CDR1 SGHRS and CDR2 YFSETQ. This CDR3 region has 16 residues. CDR3 nucleotide sequence: TGCGCCAGCAGCTTGGGGACTAGCACCCTCACAGATACGCAGTATTTT. It specifies CASSLGTSTLTDTQYF. Complete variable domain (other parts from reference TRBV5-1 and TRBJ2-3): KAGVTQTPRYLIKTRGQQVTLSCSPISGHRSVSWYQQTPGQGLQFLFEYFSETQRNKGNFPGRFSGRQFSNSRSEMNVSTLELGDSALYLCASSLGTSTLTDTQYFGPGTRLTVL.

The chain is built from TRBV6-5 and TRBJ2-7, with TRBD1 matching over 11 bases. Germline V gene data show CDR1 as MNHEY and CDR2 as SVGAGI. This CDR3 contains 14 residues. V was pared by 7 bases and J by 7 bases, with 9 bases of the junction left unmatched. CDR3 sequence reads: CASTWTGGLGEQYF. Here the CDR3 DNA reads TGTGCCAGCACGTGGACAGGGGGCTTGGGTGAGCAGTACTTC.

The chain links TRBV21-1 to TRBJ2-5; the table's D call, TRBD1, was not checked against the DNA. TRBV21-1 is a pseudogene. The CDR3 sequence is 14 residues long. CDR3 DNA sequence: TGTGCCAGCAGCAGGGGACAGGGCGAGGAGACCCAGTACTTC. Protein product: CASSRGQGEETQYF.

This clone was observed once. V gene TRBV19 combines with J gene TRBJ2-4; a weak D match, TRBD2 (5 bases). Trimming took 2 bases from V and 0 from J, leaving 20 bases between them. The germline V gene encodes CDR1 LNHDA and CDR2 SQIVND (reference sequence). This CDR3 spans 19 amino acids. The CDR3 reads CASSILAEALSIAKNIQYF. CDR3 in DNA: TGTGCCAGTAGTATACTGGCGGAGGCCCTCTCGATAGCCAAAAACATTCAGTACTTC. Using reference TRBV19 and TRBJ2-4 for the parts outside the CDR3, the full variable domain is DGGITQSPKYLFRKEGQNVTLSCEQNLNHDAMYWYRQDPGQGLRLIYYSQIVNDFQKGDIAEGYSVSREKKESFPLTVTSAQKNPTAFYLCASSILAEALSIAKNIQYFGAGTRLSVL.

The V gene is TRBV3-1 (or the pseudogene TRBV3-2), the J gene TRBJ2-7; tentative D call: TRBD1 (5 bases). Germline V lookup: CDR1 LGHDT, CDR2 YNNKEL (reference sequence). The CDR3 is 14 amino acids. Trimming took off 5 bases at V and 6 bases at J, with 17 bases between the two ends. The CDR3 loop reads CASSYTQTVSEQYF. Here the CDR3 DNA reads TGTGCCAGCAGCTATACTCAGACAGTGAGCGAGCAGTACTTC.

This clone was seen a handful of times. This chain uses TRBV6-5 with TRBJ2-3, with D perhaps matching TRBD2 (6 bases). The CDR3 has 15 amino acids. V was pared by 4 bases and J by 0 bases, with 11 bases between. CDR1 and CDR2 (germline): MNHEY, SVGAGI. The CDR3 is CASSSPAGSTDTQYF. Written as DNA, the CDR3 is TGTGCCAGCAGTTCCCCAGCGGGTAGCACAGATACGCAGTATTTT.

This clone occurred once. The V and J genes are TRBV5-1 and TRBJ2-7, with 12 bases fitting TRBD2. Germline V gives CDR1 SGHRS, CDR2 YFSETQ. The CDR3 has 16 residues. After removal of 6 bases from V and 5 bases from J, the junction contained 12 bases not matched to a gene. The CDR3 nucleotides read TGCGCCAGCACCTATATCCCGACTAGCGGGGGCGACGAGCAGTACTTC. Its protein is CASTYIPTSGGDEQYF.

The chain is built from TRBV5-8 and TRBJ2-7; no reliable D call. The CDR3 loop spans 15 amino acids. With 1 base removed from V and 8 bases from J, the gap between germline ends came to 19 bases. In germline, CDR1 is SGHTS, CDR2 YDEGEE. The CDR3 loop is CASSLRIYNTGQQYF. DNA for the CDR3: TGTGCCAGCAGCTTGCGGATATACAATACTGGGCAGCAGTACTTC.

The V call is TRBV12-3 or TRBV12-4, the J call TRBJ2-7, with D uncertain. The CDR3 extends over 12 amino acids. Trimming shortened V by 3 bases and J by 3 bases, and 6 bases separated the two germline ends. The CDR3 here is CASSFIVYEQYF. The CDR3 coding sequence is TGTGCCAGCAGTTTTATCGTCTACGAGCAGTACTTC.

V and J are TRBV14 and TRBJ2-3; D is possibly TRBD2 (5 bases). V lost 0 bases, J lost 0 bases, and 10 bases lay in between. This CDR3 has 16 residues. Germline-derived CDR1 and CDR2 are SGHDN and FVKESK. The CDR3 here is CASSQDRLASTDTQYF. The DNA for the CDR3 is TGTGCCAGCAGCCAAGATAGGCTAGCTAGCACAGATACGCAGTATTTT.